A single T cell receptor (beta chain) is shown here with its context. This entry comes from a study of circulating and synovial CD4+ cells in juvenile arthritis. Libraries were prepared by immunoSEQ multiplex PCR; TCRdb keeps only in-frame clonotypes and omits some of them. The sample lists about 30,000 clones; over 85% were seen once. The receptor comes from a human donor with juvenile idiopathic arthritis. The sample was CD4+ T cells from blood.

The CDR3 reads CASSPTSGRYTGELFF. The CDR3 bases are TGTGCCAGCAGCCCTACTAGCGGGAGATACACCGGGGAGCTGTTTTTT. The genes are TRBV6-6 and TRBJ2-2, with TRBD2 matching over 11 bases. V lost 6 bases and J lost 3; bases outside the gene matches: 6. Germline V CDR1 and CDR2: MNHNY, SVGAGI (reference sequence). The CDR3 spans 16 residues.